The 5 T cell receptor beta chains listed next were all sequenced from one sample in a study of T cell responses to AZD1222 COVID-19 vaccine. The repertoire was sequenced with immunoSEQ multiplex PCR; TCRdb's copy has only in-frame clones and lacks some. The sample has fewer than 200,000 clones; about 83% are singletons. The sample consisted of peripheral blood, taken 28 days after the second AZD1222 dose. Receptor source: an adult who received the AZD1222 COVID-19 vaccine.

CDR3: CASSLGHPENTEAFF. The CDR3 coding sequence is TGTGCCAGCAGCCTCGGACACCCCGAGAACACTGAAGCTTTCTTT. This chain connects TRBV5-6 to TRBJ1-1; D possibly corresponds to TRBD1 (5 bases). Germline V CDR1 and CDR2: SGHDT, YYEEEE. V was trimmed by 4 bases and J by 1 base, leaving 14 bases between them. This CDR3 spans 15 amino acids.

In its sample, this clone was seen once. J is TRBJ2-1 and V is TRBV3-1 (or the pseudogene TRBV3-2), with no clear D. The CDR3 loop spans 13 amino acids. The V end lost 1 base, the J end lost 3 bases, and 4 bases lay between the germline ends. Germline V gene lookup returns CDR1 LGHDT and CDR2 YNNKEL (reference sequence). The CDR3 sequence is CASSQVDYNEQFF. The CDR3 DNA is TGTGCCAGCAGCCAAGTCGACTACAATGAGCAGTTCTTC.

The rearrangement joins TRBV7-2 to TRBJ2-7; weak D call: TRBD1 (5 bases). CDR3 length equals 15 residues. CDR1 is SGHTA, CDR2 FQGNSA, per germline. Trimming left V 1 base short and J 2 bases short, with 12 bases between. The CDR3 DNA is TGTGCCAGCAGCTTAGTTGGCAGGGCGACCTACGAGCAGTACTTC. This translates into CASSLVGRATYEQYF.

This chain connects TRBV19 to TRBJ2-7; 9 bases line up with TRBD1. The germline CDR1 and CDR2 sequences are LNHDA and SQIVND (reference sequence). The CDR3 consists of 16 residues. Trimming cost V 6 bases and J 3 bases; bases outside gene matches: 12. The chain's CDR3 is CASRKKGTGRYYEQYF. In nucleotides, the CDR3 is TGTGCCAGTAGGAAGAAGGGGACAGGGCGTTACTACGAGCAGTACTTC.

V gene TRBV28 combines with J gene TRBJ1-5, with 8 bases lining up with TRBD1. The CDR3 totals 15 residues. The germline V gene has CDR1 MDHEN and CDR2 SYDVKM. Unmatched junction bases numbered 4, after V lost 5 bases and J lost 1 base. CDR3: CASSQYRGSNQPQHF. CDR3 sequence (DNA): TGTGCCAGCAGTCAATACAGGGGGAGCAATCAGCCCCAGCATTTT.